Shown below are 15 T cell receptor beta chains from a single sample sequenced in a study of OX40 agonist ivuxolimab in advanced cancers. TCRdb's table, derived via immunoSEQ multiplex PCR, lists solely in-frame clones and lacks some. The sample yields 80,000 to 85,000 clones, just over 85% seen once. The sample was CD4+ or CD8+ T cells sorted from blood, taken in a trial of the OX40 agonist ivuxolimab. These receptors originate from an adult with an advanced solid tumor such as melanoma, head and neck, liver or kidney cancer.

The rearrangement joins TRBV29-1 to TRBJ1-1; D perhaps matches TRBD1 (5 bases). Looked up from germline, CDR1 is SQVTM and CDR2 is ANQGSEA. This CDR3 has 13 residues. Trimming left V 4 bases short and J 4 bases short, with 13 bases between. CDR3: CSVAAGQLTEAFF. CDR3 DNA: TGCAGCGTTGCGGCAGGGCAGCTCACTGAAGCTTTCTTT.

The chain has TRBV11-2 and TRBJ2-6; no clear D. The V gene's germline CDR1 is SGHAT and CDR2 FQNNGV. V was cut by 3 bases and J by 2 bases, with 5 bases left in between. The CDR3 extends over 14 amino acids. The CDR3 is CASSFTAGANVLTF. In nucleotides, the CDR3 is TGTGCCAGCAGCTTCACCGCTGGGGCCAACGTCCTGACTTTC.

The chain joins TRBV19 to TRBJ1-1; perhaps TRBD1 as D (5 bases). CDR1 is LNHDA, CDR2 SQIVND, per germline (reference sequence). The germline V and J ends were trimmed by 6 bases and 1 base, with 21 bases remaining between them. This CDR3 is 17 amino acids long. CDR3 sequence reads: CASSDPSAGTGNTEAFF. The DNA of the CDR3 is TGTGCCAGTAGCGATCCCTCCGCTGGGACGGGGAACACTGAAGCTTTCTTT.

J is TRBJ1-3 and V is TRBV5-4, with a tentative D call TRBD1 (5 bases). Trimming left V 4 bases short and J 4 bases short, with 9 bases between. Germline V CDR1 and CDR2: SGHNT, YYREEE (reference sequence). The CDR3 length is 13 residues. The CDR3 loop reads CASSLGRGNTIYF. The CDR3 DNA sequence: TGTGCCAGCAGCCTGGGACGAGGAAACACCATATATTTT.

This chain uses TRBV19 with TRBJ2-1; TRBD2 aligns across 10 bases. The CDR3 is 15 amino acids. The germline CDR1 and CDR2 sequences are LNHDA and SQIVND (reference sequence). Unmatched junction bases numbered 6, after V lost 5 bases and J lost 5 bases. DNA of the CDR3: TGTGCCAGTAGTTTACTAGCGGGACTGAACAATGAGCAGTTCTTC. Translating it yields CASSLLAGLNNEQFF.

The V and J genes are TRBV21-1 and TRBJ2-1; the DNA was not compared with TRBD2, the D call given in the table. TRBV21-1 is recorded as a pseudogene. This CDR3 is built from 16 residues. The CDR3 spells CASSNGLAGGGDEQFF. DNA of the CDR3: TGTGCCAGCAGCAACGGACTAGCGGGGGGTGGCGATGAGCAGTTCTTC.

V and J are TRBV5-1 and TRBJ2-6; the match to TRBD2 covers 10 bases. CDR3 size: 17 residues. V trimming: 2 bases; J trimming: 4 bases; junction bases outside the gene matches: 6. From germline, CDR1 is SGHRS and CDR2 YFSETQ. This CDR3 reads CASSFGLAGVGANVLTF. CDR3 nucleotide sequence: TGCGCCAGCAGCTTTGGGCTAGCGGGAGTCGGGGCCAACGTCCTGACTTTC.

The sample holds one count of this clone. This chain connects TRBV7-2 to TRBJ2-3; D assignment may be TRBD1 or TRBD2 (5 bases each). Trimming pared 5 bases from V and 0 bases from J, leaving 9 bases between. This CDR3 comprises 14 residues. Germline V gene data show CDR1 as SGHTA and CDR2 as FQGNSA. CDR3 DNA: TGTGCCAGCAGCCTCAGGGAGAGCACAGATACGCAGTATTTT. It codes for CASSLRESTDTQYF.

This clone has just one count. The genes are TRBV7-2 and TRBJ1-1; D possibly corresponds to TRBD1 (5 bases). Per germline, CDR1 SGHTA and CDR2 FQGNSA. V shed 3 bases and J shed 0 bases, with 14 bases lying between them. CDR3 length: 16 residues. The CDR3 spells CASSLGTYRLNTEAFF. CDR3 bases: TGTGCCAGCAGCTTGGGGACCTACAGGTTGAACACTGAAGCTTTCTTT. The whole variable domain, filled in from reference TRBV7-2 and TRBJ1-1, reads GAGVSQSPSNKVTEKGKDVELRCDPISGHTALYWYRQSLGQGLEFLIYFQGNSAPDKSGLPSDRFSAERTGGSVSTLTIQRTQQEDSAVYLCASSLGTYRLNTEAFFGQGTRLTVV.

This chain joins TRBV5-1 and TRBJ2-7; D is perhaps TRBD2 (6 bases). Germline V CDR1 and CDR2: SGHRS, YFSETQ. The CDR3 length is 14 residues. V was trimmed by 4 bases and J by 5 bases, leaving 16 bases between them. The CDR3 DNA sequence: TGCGCCAGCAGCGGAGGACGGAGGGAGGACGAGCAGTACTTC. As protein: CASSGGRREDEQYF.

V is TRBV7-9 and J is TRBJ2-3; D unclear. Trimming shortened V by 5 bases and J by 3 bases, and 3 bases separated the two germline ends. The germline CDR1 and CDR2 sequences are SEHNR and FQNEAQ (reference sequence). The CDR3 runs 11 residues. The CDR3 DNA reads as TGTGCCAGCAGCATTACAGATACGCAGTATTTT. Its translation is CASSITDTQYF.

This chain connects TRBV18 to TRBJ2-5, with no clear D. Trimming removed 4 bases at V and 1 base at J, with 7 bases between. CDR3 length equals 13 residues. Germline V gives CDR1 KGHSH, CDR2 LQKENI. The CDR3, as DNA: TGTGCCAGCTCACTAACCCTCCAAGAGACCCAGTACTTC. This translates into CASSLTLQETQYF.

This chain uses TRBV11-2 with TRBJ1-2; D uncertain. CDR1 is SGHAT, CDR2 FQNNGV, per germline. The CDR3 extends over 15 amino acids. V was shortened by 0 bases and J by 8 bases, with 16 bases between the two germline ends. This chain's CDR3 is CASSLDAVGRGGYTF. The CDR3 DNA is TGTGCCAGCAGCTTAGATGCAGTCGGGAGAGGCGGCTACACCTTC.

This clone turned up a few times. The sample contains more than one DNA sequence encoding this CDR3. The rearrangement uses TRBV29-1 and TRBJ1-1, with D uncertain. The CDR3 consists of 12 residues. Germline V lookup: CDR1 SQVTM, CDR2 ANQGSEA. The germline V and J ends were trimmed by 6 bases and 5 bases, with 13 bases remaining between them. CDR3 in amino acids: CSVRWGGTEAFF. CDR3 bases: TGCAGCGTAAGGTGGGGAGGAACTGAAGCTTTCTTT.

This chain links TRBV6-5 with TRBJ1-6; no clear D gene. V was trimmed by 6 bases and J by 2 bases, leaving 8 bases between them. There are 14 residues in the CDR3. The V gene's germline CDR1 is MNHEY and CDR2 SVGAGI. The CDR3 here is CASRSRTYNSPLHF. The CDR3, as DNA: TGTGCCAGCAGGTCCAGGACCTATAATTCACCCCTCCACTTT.